Presented here are 9 T cell receptor beta chains from one specimen sequenced in a study of blood T cell repertoires in COVID-19. Clones were sequenced by immunoSEQ multiplex PCR, and TCRdb holds only the in-frame ones, with some missing. Of roughly 92,000 clones in the sample, over 80% are singletons; the top ten hold approximately 34%. What was sequenced was peripheral blood. The receptors were sampled from a woman older than 75 with active or convalescent COVID-19.

This clone came up a few times. V usage is TRBV19 and J usage is TRBJ1-1; maybe TRBD1 (6 bases). Deletions cut 8 bases from V and 8 bases from J, with 15 bases between. The CDR3 length is 12 residues. CDR1 is LNHDA and CDR2 is SQIVND in the germline V gene (reference sequence). The CDR3 sequence is CASQGRVAEAFF. The DNA for the CDR3 is TGTGCCAGTCAGGGGAGGGTCGCGGAAGCTTTCTTT.

V and J are TRBV24-1 and TRBJ2-7, with D perhaps TRBD2 (6 bases). Germline-derived CDR1 and CDR2 are KGHDR and SFDVKD. This CDR3 spans 14 amino acids. V shed 4 bases and J shed 6 bases, with 15 bases lying between them. The CDR3 reads CATSEAALGGEQYF. CDR3 sequence (DNA): TGTGCCACCAGTGAAGCGGCCTTGGGGGGCGAGCAGTACTTC.

The chain has TRBV24-1 and TRBJ2-3; D gene ambiguous. V was trimmed by 3 bases and J by 4 bases, leaving 13 bases between them. Per the germline V gene, CDR1 is KGHDR and CDR2 is SFDVKD. CDR3 length: 15 residues. CDR3 sequence (DNA): TGTGCCACCAGTGATCCGAAAACCAGGCCAGATACGCAGTATTTT. The encoded protein is CATSDPKTRPDTQYF.

The CDR3 here is CATQSGLTGGFYNEQFF. As DNA, the CDR3 is TGTGCCACCCAGTCCGGGCTGACAGGGGGATTCTACAATGAGCAGTTCTTC. The rearrangement links TRBV11-2 to TRBJ2-1; TRBD1 aligns across 9 bases. The CDR3 length is 17 residues. Germline values: CDR1 SGHAT, CDR2 FQNNGV. V was clipped by 10 bases and J by 3 bases; unmatched bases: 16.

The chain recombines TRBV5-1 with TRBJ2-7, with D possibly TRBD1 on 6 matching bases. The CDR3 runs to 16 residues. Trimming left V 4 bases short and J 3 bases short, with 20 bases between. The germline V gene encodes CDR1 SGHRS and CDR2 YFSETQ. CDR3 in amino acids: CASSQIPGAYSYEQYF. Written as DNA, the CDR3 is TGCGCCAGCAGCCAAATCCCAGGGGCGTATAGCTACGAGCAGTACTTC. Based on the CDR3 plus reference TRBV5-1 and TRBJ2-7, the full variable domain is KAGVTQTPRYLIKTRGQQVTLSCSPISGHRSVSWYQQTPGQGLQFLFEYFSETQRNKGNFPGRFSGRQFSNSRSEMNVSTLELGDSALYLCASSQIPGAYSYEQYFGPGTRLTVT.

The chain recombines TRBV20-1 with TRBJ1-4; D unresolved. The germline gives CDR1 DFQATT, CDR2 SNEGSKA (reference sequence). Trimming took off 3 bases at V and 3 bases at J, with 11 bases between the two ends. The CDR3 length is 14 residues. CDR3 region: CSASLGVPNEKLFF. CDR3 DNA sequence: TGCAGTGCTAGTCTAGGTGTGCCTAATGAAAAACTGTTTTTT.

CDR3 bases: TGTGCCAGCAGCCGTCCCAGCCAGGGGGCGCCCACCCCGTCCCGCTACGAGCAGTACTTC. As protein: CASSRPSQGAPTPSRYEQYF. The chain has TRBV6-2 or TRBV6-3 and TRBJ2-7; 8 nucleotides agree with TRBD1. Germline loops: CDR1 MNHEY, CDR2 SVGEGT. Trimming cost V 6 bases and J 3 bases; bases outside gene matches: 25. The CDR3 length is 20 residues.

This chain connects TRBV24-1 to TRBJ2-7, with TRBD1 matching 8 bases. The ends lost 4 bases at V and 6 bases at J; junction bases unmatched: 13. CDR3 size: 16 residues. Germline V gene sequence: CDR1 KGHDR, CDR2 SFDVKD. The CDR3 DNA reads as TGTGCCACCAGTGACCCCACCGACAGGGGCGGTGGCGAGCAGTACTTC. Residues: CATSDPTDRGGGEQYF.

The CDR3, as DNA: TGTGCCAGCAGTCTAACCAATACCAAACCCCGACAAGACACCGGGGAGCTGTTTTTT. Protein sequence: CASSLTNTKPRQDTGELFF. The rearrangement links TRBV28 to TRBJ2-2; D is undetermined. Germline V gene sequence: CDR1 MDHEN, CDR2 SYDVKM. CDR3 length: 19 residues. Trimming stripped 5 bases from V and 3 bases from J, with 25 bases between.